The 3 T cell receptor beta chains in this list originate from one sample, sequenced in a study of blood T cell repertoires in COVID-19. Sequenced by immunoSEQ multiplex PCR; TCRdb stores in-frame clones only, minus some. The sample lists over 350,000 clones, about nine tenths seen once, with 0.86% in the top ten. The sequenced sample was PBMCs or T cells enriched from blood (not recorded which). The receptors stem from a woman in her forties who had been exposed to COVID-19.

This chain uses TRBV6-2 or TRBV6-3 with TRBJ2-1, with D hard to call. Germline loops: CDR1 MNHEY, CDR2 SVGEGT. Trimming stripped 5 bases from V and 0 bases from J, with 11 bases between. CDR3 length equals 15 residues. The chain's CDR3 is CASSRISSSYNEQFF. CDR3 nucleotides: TGTGCCAGCAGTCGTATCTCTAGCTCCTACAATGAGCAGTTCTTC.

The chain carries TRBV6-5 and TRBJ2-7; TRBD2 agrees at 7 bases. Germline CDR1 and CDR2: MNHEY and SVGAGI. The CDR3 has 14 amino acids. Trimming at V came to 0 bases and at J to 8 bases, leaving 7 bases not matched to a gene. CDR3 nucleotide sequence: TGTGCCAGCAGTTACTCGAGGCGGGAGATCAAGCAGTACTTC. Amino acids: CASSYSRREIKQYF.

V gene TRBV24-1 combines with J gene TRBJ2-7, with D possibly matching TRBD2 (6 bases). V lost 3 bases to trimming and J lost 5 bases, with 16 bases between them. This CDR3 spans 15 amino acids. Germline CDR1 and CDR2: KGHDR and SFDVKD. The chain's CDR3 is CATSDTGGVRHEQYF. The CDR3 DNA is TGTGCCACCAGTGATACCGGGGGAGTTCGCCACGAGCAGTACTTC.